Described below is a single T cell receptor beta chain sequence and its context. This entry comes from a study of early stage breast cancer tumors. Study-wide context: Of roughly 17 invasive breast tumors, about twelve were hormone receptor-positive, HER2-negative.

Measured with immunoSEQ multiplex PCR; TCRdb has only the in-frame clones, and not every one. The sample lists 40,000 to 60,000 clones, approximately 80% occurring once. Material: blood. The TCR sequence derives from a person aged 45 to 60 with breast cancer.

The CDR3 region is CASSNYRDSTDTQYF. The DNA for the CDR3 is TGTGCCAGCAGCAACTATCGGGACAGCACAGATACGCAGTATTTT. This chain uses TRBV6-6 with TRBJ2-3, with D perhaps matching TRBD1 or TRBD2 (5 bases each). CDR3 length equals 15 residues. V was cut by 6 bases and J by 0 bases, with 13 bases left in between. In germline, CDR1 is MNHNY, CDR2 SVGAGI (reference sequence).